This T cell receptor (beta chain) comes out of a study of blood T cell repertoires in COVID-19. Study-level background: Sites in the United States, Italy and Spain provided acute and convalescent COVID-19 samples. T cells, B-cell-depleted T cells, or PBMCs provided the cDNA or gDNA that served as material.

Authors' methods: Counts of nucleated cells, estimated from reference gene primer amplification, were obtained. The repertoire was sequenced with immunoSEQ multiplex PCR; TCRdb's copy has only in-frame clones and lacks some. The V and J calls and the clone size are those of that table, but D and trimming were determined from the DNA. The profile shows about 170,000 clones, more than 75% of them singletons. V shed 3 bases and J 8 bases; nucleotides not matched to a gene: 4. Germline CDR1 reads MNHNS; CDR2 reads SASEGT. The CDR3 spans 13 residues. The chain links TRBV6-1 to TRBJ2-1; 7 bases agree with TRBD1. Material: peripheral blood. The receptor was isolated from a man aged 50-59 years who had recovered from COVID-19. The CDR3: CASSDRGLDEQFF. DNA for the CDR3: TGTGCCAGCAGTGATAGGGGGCTTGATGAGCAGTTCTTC.